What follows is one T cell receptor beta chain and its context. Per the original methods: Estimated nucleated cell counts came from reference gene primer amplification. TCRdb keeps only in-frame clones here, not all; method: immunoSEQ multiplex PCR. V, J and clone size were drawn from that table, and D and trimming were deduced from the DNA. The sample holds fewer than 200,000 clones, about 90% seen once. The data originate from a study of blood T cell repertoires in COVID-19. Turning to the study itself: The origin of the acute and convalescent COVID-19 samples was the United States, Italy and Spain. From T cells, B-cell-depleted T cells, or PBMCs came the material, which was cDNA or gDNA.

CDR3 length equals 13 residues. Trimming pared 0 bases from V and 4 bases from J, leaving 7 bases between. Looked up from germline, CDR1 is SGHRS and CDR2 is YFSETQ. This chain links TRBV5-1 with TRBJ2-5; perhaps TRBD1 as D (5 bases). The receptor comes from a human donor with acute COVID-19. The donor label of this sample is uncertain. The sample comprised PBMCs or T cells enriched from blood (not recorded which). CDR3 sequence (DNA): TGCGCCAGCAGCTTGGGGACAAGAGAGACCCAGTACTTC. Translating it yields CASSLGTRETQYF.